This TCR beta chain was recorded in a study of T cell responses to AZD1222 COVID-19 vaccine. Study results and caveats: Sampling that yielded the repertoires occurred only after the peak T cell response. Once two AZD1222 doses were given, Spike-specific TCR breadth and depth went up. Seropositive AZD1222 recipients at baseline numbered only five or six.

Some clones are missing from TCRdb's copy, which holds only in-frame ones; the method was immunoSEQ multiplex PCR. Here the sample spans about 120,000 clones, about nine tenths being singletons. Notes on this clone: No antigen is known for it.

Trimming took off 10 bases at V and 4 bases at J, with 10 bases between the two ends. The CDR3 is 11 amino acids. In germline, CDR1 is LNHDA, CDR2 SQIVND (reference sequence). This TCR derives from an adult in good health. The chain is built from TRBV19 and TRBJ1-1; D not certain. Here the sequenced sample was peripheral blood, taken on day 0 of AZD1222 vaccination. In DNA, the CDR3 is TGTGCCACCATCCAGGCCACTGAAGCTTTCTTT. Its translation: CATIQATEAFF.